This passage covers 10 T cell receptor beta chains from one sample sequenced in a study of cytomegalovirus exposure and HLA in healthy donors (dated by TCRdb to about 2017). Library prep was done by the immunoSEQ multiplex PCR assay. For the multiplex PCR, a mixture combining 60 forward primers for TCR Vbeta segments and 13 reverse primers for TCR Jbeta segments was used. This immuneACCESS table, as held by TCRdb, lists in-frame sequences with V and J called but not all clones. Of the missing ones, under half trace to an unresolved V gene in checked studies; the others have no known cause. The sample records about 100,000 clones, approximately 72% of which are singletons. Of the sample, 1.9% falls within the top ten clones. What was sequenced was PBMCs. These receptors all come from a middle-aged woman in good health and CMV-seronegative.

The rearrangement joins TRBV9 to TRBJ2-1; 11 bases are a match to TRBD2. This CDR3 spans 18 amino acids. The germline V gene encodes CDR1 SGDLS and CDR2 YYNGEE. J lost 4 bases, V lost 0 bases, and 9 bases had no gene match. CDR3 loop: CASSVVAGGANVYNEQFF. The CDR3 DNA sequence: TGTGCCAGCAGCGTAGTAGCGGGGGGGGCCAATGTGTACAATGAGCAGTTCTTC.

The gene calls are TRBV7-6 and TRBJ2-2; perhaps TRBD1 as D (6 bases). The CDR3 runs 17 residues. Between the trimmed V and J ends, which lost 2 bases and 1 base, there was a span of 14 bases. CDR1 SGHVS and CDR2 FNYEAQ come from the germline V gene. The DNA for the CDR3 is TGTGCCAGCAGCTTACCCTCGGCAGGGGAGAACACCGGGGAGCTGTTTTTT. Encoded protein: CASSLPSAGENTGELFF.

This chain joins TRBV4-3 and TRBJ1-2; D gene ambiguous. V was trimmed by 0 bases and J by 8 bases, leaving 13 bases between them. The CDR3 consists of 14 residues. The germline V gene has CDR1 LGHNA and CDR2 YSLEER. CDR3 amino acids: CASSQDPRGGGYTF. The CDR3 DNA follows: TGCGCCAGCAGCCAAGATCCGCGAGGCGGGGGCTACACCTTC.

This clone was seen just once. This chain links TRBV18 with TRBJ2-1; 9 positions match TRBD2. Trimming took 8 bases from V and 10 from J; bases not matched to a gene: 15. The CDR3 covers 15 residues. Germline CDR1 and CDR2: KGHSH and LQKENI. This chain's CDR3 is CASTIAGGAVNEQFF. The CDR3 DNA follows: TGTGCCAGCACCATTGCGGGGGGGGCCGTCAACGAGCAGTTCTTC. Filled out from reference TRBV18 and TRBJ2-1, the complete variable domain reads NAGVMQNPRHLVRRRGQEARLRCSPMKGHSHVYWYRQLPEEGLKFMVYLQKENIIDESGMPKERFSAEFPKEGPSILRIQQVVRGDSAAYFCASTIAGGAVNEQFFGPGTRLTVL.

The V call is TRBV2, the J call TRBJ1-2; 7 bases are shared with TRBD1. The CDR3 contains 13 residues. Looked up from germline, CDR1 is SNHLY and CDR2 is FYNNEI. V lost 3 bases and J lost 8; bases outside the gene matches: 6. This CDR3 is CASSERQGGGYTF. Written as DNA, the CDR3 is TGTGCCAGCAGTGAGAGACAGGGAGGCGGCTACACCTTC.

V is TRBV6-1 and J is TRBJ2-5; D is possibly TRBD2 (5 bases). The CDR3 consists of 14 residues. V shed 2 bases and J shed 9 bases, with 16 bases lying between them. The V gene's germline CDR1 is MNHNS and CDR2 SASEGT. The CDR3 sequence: CASSEMADFGPQYF. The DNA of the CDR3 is TGTGCCAGCAGTGAAATGGCGGACTTCGGGCCCCAGTACTTC.

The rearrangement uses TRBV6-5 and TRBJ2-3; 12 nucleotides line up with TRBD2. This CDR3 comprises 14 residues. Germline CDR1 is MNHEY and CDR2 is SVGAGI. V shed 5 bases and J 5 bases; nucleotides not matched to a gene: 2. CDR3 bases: TGTGCCAGCAGTCAGACTAGCGGGGGAGATACGCAGTATTTT. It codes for CASSQTSGGDTQYF.

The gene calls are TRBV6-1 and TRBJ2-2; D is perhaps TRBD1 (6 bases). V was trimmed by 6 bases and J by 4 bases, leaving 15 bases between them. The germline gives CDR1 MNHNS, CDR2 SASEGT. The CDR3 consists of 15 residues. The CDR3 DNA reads TGTGCCAGCAGCATTAGTCAGGGGTCCACCGGGGAGCTGTTTTTT. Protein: CASSISQGSTGELFF.

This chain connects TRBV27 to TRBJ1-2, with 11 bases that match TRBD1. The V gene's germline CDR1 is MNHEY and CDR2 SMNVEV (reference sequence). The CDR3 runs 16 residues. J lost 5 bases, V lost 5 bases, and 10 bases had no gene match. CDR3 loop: CASSQDGQGALYGYTF. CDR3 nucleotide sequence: TGTGCCAGCAGTCAAGACGGACAGGGGGCTTTGTATGGCTACACCTTC.

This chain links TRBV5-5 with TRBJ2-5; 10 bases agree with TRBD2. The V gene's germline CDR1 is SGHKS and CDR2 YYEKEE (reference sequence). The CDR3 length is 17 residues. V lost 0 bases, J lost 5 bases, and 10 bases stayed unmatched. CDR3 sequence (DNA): TGTGCCAGCAGCTTGGCGCTAGCGGGAGTGGTGGAGGAGACCCAGTACTTC. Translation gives CASSLALAGVVEETQYF.